These 3 T cell receptor beta chains originate from one sample sequenced in a study of blood T cell repertoires in COVID-19. Produced via immunoSEQ multiplex PCR; TCRdb's table is partial and in-frame only. Of roughly 84,000 clones detected, 80% appear once; the ten largest clones hold about 11%. Source material: peripheral blood. The receptor set was obtained from a woman aged 40 to 50 with active or convalescent COVID-19.

The chain links TRBV4-2 to TRBJ2-2; 11 bases are a match to TRBD2. The CDR3 totals 17 residues. With 2 bases clipped from V and 4 bases from J, the junction kept 6 bases outside the gene matches. Germline CDR1 LGHNA, CDR2 YNFKEQ. CDR3 region: CASSQSPSGRTTGELFF. CDR3 bases: TGTGCCAGCAGCCAAAGCCCTAGCGGGAGGACCACCGGGGAGCTGTTTTTT.

The chain links TRBV10-1 to TRBJ1-3, with D perhaps matching TRBD1 (5 bases). Trimming left V 3 bases short and J 0 bases short, with 15 bases between. The CDR3 sequence is 17 residues long. Germline V CDR1 and CDR2: WNHNN, SYGVQD (reference sequence). DNA of the CDR3: TGCGCCAGCAGTGAAGCAGGGCAAGGTCCCTCTGGAAACACCATATATTTT. It specifies CASSEAGQGPSGNTIYF.

The V call is TRBV5-4, the J call TRBJ2-5; D possibly corresponds to TRBD1 (5 bases). Germline loops: CDR1 SGHNT, CDR2 YYREEE (reference sequence). The CDR3 sequence is 15 residues long. V was trimmed by 1 base and J by 2 bases, leaving 12 bases between them. The CDR3 spells CASSLNRQKQETQYF. In nucleotides, the CDR3 is TGTGCCAGCAGCTTGAACCGACAGAAACAAGAGACCCAGTACTTC.